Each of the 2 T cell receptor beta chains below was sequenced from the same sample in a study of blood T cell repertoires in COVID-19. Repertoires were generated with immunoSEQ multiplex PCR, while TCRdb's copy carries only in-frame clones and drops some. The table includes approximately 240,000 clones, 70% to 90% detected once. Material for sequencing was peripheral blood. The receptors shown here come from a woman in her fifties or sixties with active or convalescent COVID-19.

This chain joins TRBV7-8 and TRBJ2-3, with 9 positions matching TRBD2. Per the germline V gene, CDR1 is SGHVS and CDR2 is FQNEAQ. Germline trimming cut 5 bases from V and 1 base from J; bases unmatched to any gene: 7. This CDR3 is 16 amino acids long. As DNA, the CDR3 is TGTGCCAGCAGCCCCTCGCGACTAGCGGGCACAGATACGCAGTATTTT. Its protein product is CASSPSRLAGTDTQYF. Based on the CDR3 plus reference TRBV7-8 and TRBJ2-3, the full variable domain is GAGVSQSPRYKVAKRGQDVALRCDPISGHVSLFWYQQALGQGPEFLTYFQNEAQLDKSGLPSDRFFAERPEGSVSTLKIQRTQQEDSAVYLCASSPSRLAGTDTQYFGPGTRLTVL.

The CDR3 bases are TGTGCCAGCAGCCCCGGGAGCTCCTTATATGAAAAACTGTTTTTT. Translating gives CASSPGSSLYEKLFF. The gene calls are TRBV11-2 and TRBJ1-4; D not resolved. V was trimmed by 5 bases and J by 6 bases, leaving 16 bases between them. The germline V gene has CDR1 SGHAT and CDR2 FQNNGV. The CDR3 covers 15 residues.